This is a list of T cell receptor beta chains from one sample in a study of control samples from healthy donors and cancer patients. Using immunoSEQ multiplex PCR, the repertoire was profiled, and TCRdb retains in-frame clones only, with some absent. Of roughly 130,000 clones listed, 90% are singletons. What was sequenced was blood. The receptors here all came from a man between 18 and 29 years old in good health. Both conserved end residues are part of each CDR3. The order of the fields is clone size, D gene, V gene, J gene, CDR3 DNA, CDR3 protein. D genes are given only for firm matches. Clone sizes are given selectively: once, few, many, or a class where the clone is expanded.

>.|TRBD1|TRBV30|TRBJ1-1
TGTGCCTGGGACAGGGATTTCGGAGCTTTCTTT
CAWDRDFGAFF
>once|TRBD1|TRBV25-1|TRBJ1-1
TGTGCCAGCAGTGAATTTGGGACAGGGGGGGTGAACACTGAAGCTTTCTTT
CASSEFGTGGVNTEAFF
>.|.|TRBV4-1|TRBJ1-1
TGCGCCAGCAGCCAACCAGGCCTCACTGAAGCTTTCTTT
CASSQPGLTEAFF
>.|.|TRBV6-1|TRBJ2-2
TGTGCCAGCAGTCTGGACAGTAACACCGGGGAGCTGTTTTTT
CASSLDSNTGELFF
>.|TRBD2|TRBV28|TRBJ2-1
TGTGCCAGCAACAGCGGGGCGAATTACAATGAGCAGTTCTTC
CASNSGANYNEQFF
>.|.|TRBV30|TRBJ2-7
TGTGCCTGGAGCGCTGGGACGTCCTACGAGCAGTACTTC
CAWSAGTSYEQYF
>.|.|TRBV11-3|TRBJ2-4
TGTGCCAGCAGCCCGTCCTTAAGGGCAGAAAACATTCAGTACTTC
CASSPSLRAENIQYF
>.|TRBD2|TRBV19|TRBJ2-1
TGTGCCACCCACAGCGCGGGGGGATACAATGAGCAGTTCTTC
CATHSAGGYNEQFF
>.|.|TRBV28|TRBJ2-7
TGTGCCAGCAGTCCTAGGCTGGGGAGCTCGTTTCGGGGCGAGGCGCAGTACTTC
CASSPRLGSSFRGEAQYF
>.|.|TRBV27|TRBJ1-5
TGTGCCAGCAGTTTATCCTATACAAGCAATCAGCCCCAGCATTTT
CASSLSYTSNQPQHF
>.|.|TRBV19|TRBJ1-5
TGTGCCAGTAGGAGGAGAGAGTATAGCAATCAGCCCCAGCATTTT
CASRRREYSNQPQHF
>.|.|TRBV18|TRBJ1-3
TGTGCCAGCTCACCATCCCCAAAAGGTCCGATCTCTGGAAACACCATATATTTT
CASSPSPKGPISGNTIYF
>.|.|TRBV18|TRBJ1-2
TGTGCCAGCTCATCTTACACCCTCTCAGACACAGGACGGGACTATGGCTACACCTTC
CASSSYTLSDTGRDYGYTF
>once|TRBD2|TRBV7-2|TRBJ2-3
TGTGCCAGCAGCTCCCGACTAGCGGGAGAAGATACGCAGTATTTT
CASSSRLAGEDTQYF
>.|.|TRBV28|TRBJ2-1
TGTGCCAGCAGTCAACAGGGAACCTCCTACAATGAGCAGTTCTTC
CASSQQGTSYNEQFF
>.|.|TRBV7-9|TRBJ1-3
TGTGCCAGCAGCTTTCCTCTCGAGGGGGTAAGCTCTGGAAACACCATATATTTT
CASSFPLEGVSSGNTIYF
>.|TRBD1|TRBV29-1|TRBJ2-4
TGCAGCGTGGGGGCAGGGGGCGGTTTTGTTGCGTCCAAAAACATTCAGTACTTC
CSVGAGGGFVASKNIQYF
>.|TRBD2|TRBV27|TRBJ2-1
TGTGCCAGCAGTTTGGGACTAGGAAATTACAATGAGCAGTTCTTC
CASSLGLGNYNEQFF
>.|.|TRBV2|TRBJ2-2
TGTGCCAGCACTGGGAACCCGAACACCGGGGAGCTGTTTTTT
CASTGNPNTGELFF
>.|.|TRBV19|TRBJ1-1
TGTGCCAGTAGTCCCTTTCGCGGACTTTCAATGAACACTGAAGCTTTCTTT
CASSPFRGLSMNTEAFF
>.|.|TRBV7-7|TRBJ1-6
TGTGCCAGCAGTGCGGCACTTTATAATTCACCCCTCCACTTT
CASSAALYNSPLHF
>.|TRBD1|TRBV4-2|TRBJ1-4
TGTGCCAGCAGCAACGCACAGGGGGGTTTGATTGAAAAACTGTTTTTT
CASSNAQGGLIEKLFF
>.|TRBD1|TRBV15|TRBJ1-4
TGTGCCACCAGCAGAGACGAGACAGGGCTTGCAACTAATGAAAAACTGTTTTTT
CATSRDETGLATNEKLFF
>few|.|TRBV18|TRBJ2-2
TGTGCCAGCTCGCAGGACGGATTCACCGGGGAGCTGTTTTTT
CASSQDGFTGELFF
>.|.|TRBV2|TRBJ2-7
TGTGCCAGCAGTGAAGCCATGACAGGCGAGCAGTACTTC
CASSEAMTGEQYF
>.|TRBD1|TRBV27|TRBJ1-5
TGTGCCAGCAGTTCACCGGGACAGCTCGAATATTTT
CASSSPGQLEYF
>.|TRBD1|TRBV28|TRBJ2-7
TGTGCCAGCAGTACTCGACAGGGGGCCTTACGGGAGCAGTACTTC
CASSTRQGALREQYF
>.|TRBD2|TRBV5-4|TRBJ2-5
TGTGCCAGCAGCTTGGACGGCGGGAGCGTAGGAGAGACCCAGTACTTC
CASSLDGGSVGETQYF
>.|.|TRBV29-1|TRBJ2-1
TGCAGCGTACGGACCAGGGAGGTAGGTGAGCAGTTCTTC
CSVRTREVGEQFF
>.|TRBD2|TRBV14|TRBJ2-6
TGTGCCGTGGGGACTAGCGGGAGTTCTGGGGCCAACGTCCTGACTTTC
CAVGTSGSSGANVLTF
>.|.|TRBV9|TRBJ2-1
TGTGCCAGCAGCGTAAGGAGTCCTGGTGAGCAGTTCTTC
CASSVRSPGEQFF
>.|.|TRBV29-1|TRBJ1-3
TGCAGCGTTGTGCCGGACCTCCGGGCTGGAAACACCATATATTTT
CSVVPDLRAGNTIYF
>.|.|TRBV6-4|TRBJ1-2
TGTGCCAGCAGTGACTCAGGGTCCTATGACTACACCTTC
CASSDSGSYDYTF
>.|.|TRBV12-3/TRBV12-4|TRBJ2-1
TGTGCCAGCAGTTTATCCAGCAATGAGCAGTTCTTC
CASSLSSNEQFF
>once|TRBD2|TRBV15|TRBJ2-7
TGTGCCACCAGCAGAGAGGGTAGCGGGGGGGCCCTGTCCTACGAGCAGTACTTC
CATSREGSGGALSYEQYF
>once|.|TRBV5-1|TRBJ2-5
TGCGCCAGCAGCTTTTCCGGGATCCAAGAGACCCAGTACTTC
CASSFSGIQETQYF